Below, 28 T cell receptor beta chains from the same sample are listed, as sequenced in a study of T cell clonality in common variable immunodeficiency. TCRdb keeps only in-frame clones here, not all; method: immunoSEQ multiplex PCR. The sample includes under 40,000 clones, none of them occurring once. The sequenced sample was peripheral blood mononuclear cells. These receptors were obtained from a person aged 18 to 70 in good health.

This clone was seen at least ten times. Sequencing ends 3 residues short of the CDR3 end; the germline J gene provides the rest. The chain combines TRBV15 with TRBJ2-7; TRBD2 agrees at 9 bases. V lost 3 bases to trimming and J lost 2 bases; unmatched junction nucleotides: 8. This CDR3 has 16 amino acids. Looked up from germline, CDR1 is LNHNV and CDR2 is YYDKDF (reference sequence). The CDR3 loop reads CATSSPGLARTYEQYF. The sequenced part of the CDR3 DNA is TGTGCCACCAGCAGCCCCGGACTAGCGCGCACCTACGAG.

The sample holds many counts of this clone. The sequence runs out 3 residues before the end of the CDR3; the remainder is reconstructed from the germline J gene. The V and J genes are TRBV7-2 and TRBJ2-5; 8 nucleotides agree with TRBD2. Germline-derived CDR1 and CDR2 are SGHTA and FQGNSA. The CDR3 extends over 15 amino acids. V shed 1 base and J 2 bases; nucleotides not matched to a gene: 3. Here the CDR3 reads CASSLGGRFQETQYF. CDR3 DNA (partial): TGTGCCAGCAGCTTAGGCGGGAGGTTTCAAGAGACC.

The sample holds many counts of this clone. The read is 3 residues too short to cover the CDR3 end, so that end is filled in from the germline J gene. The chain is built from TRBV10-2 and TRBJ2-1; the D gene is possibly TRBD1 (5 bases). Per the germline V gene, CDR1 is WSHSY and CDR2 is SAAADI. With 10 bases removed from V and 7 bases from J, the gap between germline ends came to 14 bases. The CDR3 length is 12 residues. CDR3 amino acids: CATGFALNEQFF. The sequenced CDR3 bases are TGCGCCACAGGGTTCGCTTTGAATGAG.

This clone was counted ten times or more. The CDR3 end is not reached by the read, which stops 3 residues before it; the germline J gene fills it in. The chain carries TRBV10-3 and TRBJ2-3; the match to TRBD2 covers 15 bases. Germline CDR1 and CDR2: ENHRY and SYGVKD. The CDR3 covers 19 residues. Trimming took 5 bases from V and 4 from J; bases not matched to a gene: 13. CDR3 protein: CAISPGLAGGPFFADTQYF. The DNA read from the CDR3 is TGTGCCATCAGTCCCGGACTAGCGGGAGGGCCGTTTTTTGCAGATACG.

Many counts were recorded for this clone. The read terminates 3 residues before the CDR3 end, so the remaining end is supplied by the germline J gene. The chain is built from TRBV4-1 and TRBJ2-1; 8 bases agree with TRBD1. The CDR3 covers 16 residues. V was clipped by 5 bases and J by 5 bases; unmatched bases: 11. Germline-derived CDR1 and CDR2 are MGHRA and YSYEKL. The CDR3 reads CASSSVGTGSDNEQFF. The sequenced part of the CDR3 DNA is TGCGCCAGCAGCTCGGTCGGGACAGGCTCTGACAATGAG.

This clone was seen many times. The CDR3 is cut off 3 residues early in the read; its end comes from the germline J gene. This rearrangement joins TRBV11-3 to TRBJ2-1; 7 bases agree with TRBD1. Per the germline V gene, CDR1 is SGHNT and CDR2 is YENEEA. Trimming cost V 5 bases and J 8 bases; bases outside gene matches: 12. This CDR3 has 15 residues. CDR3 DNA, as far as it was read: TGTGCCAGCAGCCCCAGCCCAGGGGGTTGGGATGAG. It is translated as CASSPSPGGWDE. The CDR3, in full, reads CASSPSPGGWDEQFF.

This clone was detected many times. Read coverage stops 3 residues before the CDR3 terminus; the germline J gene supplies the remainder. The chain has TRBV9 and TRBJ2-1, with D hard to call. CDR1 is SGDLS, CDR2 YYNGEE, per germline. The CDR3 runs 13 residues. V was pared by 1 base and J by 5 bases, with 7 bases between. The sequenced part of the CDR3 DNA is TGTGCCAGCAGCGTATGGGCCAACAATGAG. This encodes CASSVWANNE. In full, the CDR3 is CASSVWANNEQFF.

This clone was seen repeatedly, ten times or more. With the read ending 3 residues before the CDR3 end, the germline J gene is used to fill in that end. This chain joins TRBV10-3 and TRBJ2-1, with 14 bases that match TRBD2. Per the germline V gene, CDR1 is ENHRY and CDR2 is SYGVKD. CDR3 length: 18 residues. The V gene end was trimmed by 4 bases and the J gene end by 8 bases; junction bases not matched to a gene: 13. CDR3 DNA (partial): TGTGCCATCAGTGTAATAACCGGGACTAGCGGGAGTATCGATGAG. It yields the protein CAISVITGTSGSIDE. From start to end, the CDR3 is CAISVITGTSGSIDEQFF.

This clone was seen many times. The read ends 3 residues shy of where the CDR3 ends; the end is completed using the germline J gene. V gene TRBV18 combines with J gene TRBJ1-4; weak D call: TRBD1 (5 bases). V lost 6 bases and J lost 5, with 10 bases in between. Germline V gene sequence: CDR1 KGHSH, CDR2 LQKENI. This CDR3 spans 13 amino acids. The sequenced part of the CDR3 DNA is TGTGCCAGCTCCCCGGGGGGGAATGAAAAA. It encodes CASSPGGNEK. The complete CDR3 protein is CASSPGGNEKLFF.

This clone was seen many times. The part of the CDR3 DNA that was read is TGCAGTGCTAGAAGACTAGCGGGGGGATTGTACGAG. It yields the protein CSARRLAGGLYE. The entire CDR3 reads CSARRLAGGLYEQYF. The chain uses TRBV20-1 and TRBJ2-7, with 13 bases lining up with TRBD2. The observed sequence ends 3 residues before the CDR3 terminus, with the missing tail filled in from the germline J gene. Per the germline V gene, CDR1 is DFQATT and CDR2 is SNEGSKA (reference sequence). The CDR3 covers 15 residues. V trimming: 2 bases; J trimming: 4 bases; junction bases outside the gene matches: 5.

This clone was found many times. The read ends 3 residues before the CDR3 terminus; that terminus is restored from the germline J gene. The chain carries TRBV4-1 and TRBJ2-7, with 7 positions matching TRBD1. This CDR3 comprises 15 residues. Unmatched junction bases numbered 11, after V lost 6 bases and J lost 3 bases. Germline loops: CDR1 MGHRA, CDR2 YSYEKL. The chain's CDR3 is CASRRDPGQNYEQYF. The sequenced CDR3 bases are TGCGCCAGCAGGCGAGATCCGGGACAGAACTACGAG.

Worth noting for this clone: The missing CDR3 end, 3 residues past where the read stops, is filled in from the germline J gene. The V call is TRBV2, the J call TRBJ1-4; TRBD1 is a possible D gene (6 bases). The V end was cut by 6 bases, the J end by 5 bases, with 16 bases between. Germline loops: CDR1 SNHLY, CDR2 FYNNEI. This CDR3 spans 15 amino acids. The CDR3 sequence is CASSETGNFNEKLFF. The CDR3 DNA, read in part, is TGTGCCAGCAGCGAAACAGGGAACTTCAATGAAAAA.

This clone has ten or more counts. Read coverage stops 3 residues before the CDR3 terminus; the germline J gene supplies the remainder. The chain joins TRBV15 to TRBJ1-4; 11 nucleotides agree with TRBD1. The junction had 3 bases not matched to a gene; V was cut back by 5 bases and J by 7 bases. The germline CDR1 and CDR2 sequences are LNHNV and YYDKDF (reference sequence). The CDR3 has 14 residues. The sequenced CDR3 bases are TGTGCCACCAGCGGGGACAGGGGGGGTGAAAAA. It specifies CATSGDRGGEK. The complete CDR3 protein is CATSGDRGGEKLFF. The variable domain in full, completed from reference TRBV15 and TRBJ1-4, reads DAMVIQNPRYQVTQFGKPVTLSCSQTLNHNVMYWYQQKSSQAPKLLFHYYDKDFNNEADTPDNFQSRRPNTSFCFLDIRSPGLGDTAMYLCATSGDRGGEKLFFGSGTQLSVL.

This clone was found many times. One end of the junction is discordant with germline, which a read error may explain. Read data end 3 residues before the CDR3 end; the end is taken from the germline J gene. This sequence joins TRBV4-1 and TRBJ2-3, with D uncertain. Germline CDR1 MGHRA, CDR2 YSYEKL. CDR3 length: 13 amino acids. This CDR3 reads CTSSQLSRDTQYF. Partial CDR3 DNA: TGCACCAGCAGCCAACTCTCTAGGGATACG.

This clone was picked up many times. The sequence runs out 3 residues before the end of the CDR3; the remainder is reconstructed from the germline J gene. This chain uses TRBV27 with TRBJ1-4; 9 bases map to TRBD1. Trimming took 5 bases from V and 6 from J; bases not matched to a gene: 10. The germline V gene has CDR1 MNHEY and CDR2 SMNVEV (reference sequence). The CDR3 has 16 residues. The sequenced CDR3 bases are TGTGCCAGCAGTCCAATCGGACAGGGGATGGATGAAAAA. The encoded protein is CASSPIGQGMDEK. The CDR3 as a whole reads CASSPIGQGMDEKLFF.

This clone was recorded at least ten times. With the read ending 3 residues before the CDR3 end, the germline J gene is used to fill in that end. J is TRBJ1-2 and V is TRBV30; 7 bases line up with TRBD1. From germline, CDR1 is GTSNPN and CDR2 SVGIG (reference sequence). Trimming at V came to 4 bases and at J to 4 bases, leaving 3 bases not matched to a gene. This CDR3 has 12 residues. The CDR3 spells CAWIEGAYGYTF. The CDR3 DNA, read in part, is TGTGCCTGGATAGAGGGGGCCTATGGC.

This clone was seen ten or more times. The read comes to an end 3 residues before the CDR3 does, leaving the germline J gene to fill in the end. The chain carries TRBV27 and TRBJ1-5, with TRBD1 matching 10 bases. This CDR3 region has 14 residues. V lost 8 bases and J lost 3; bases outside the gene matches: 4. CDR1 is MNHEY, CDR2 SMNVEV, per germline (reference sequence). The CDR3 protein is CASRTGGSNQPQHF. The covered CDR3 bases are TGTGCCAGCCGGACAGGGGGTTCCAATCAGCCC.

In its sample, this clone was seen many times. CDR3 DNA (partial): TGCAGTGCTAGGACAGATAGCAATCAGCCC. Amino acids: CSARTDSNQP. The whole CDR3 sequence reads CSARTDSNQPQHF. J is TRBJ1-5 and V is TRBV20-1; maybe TRBD1 (5 bases). The sequence runs out 3 residues before the end of the CDR3; the remainder is reconstructed from the germline J gene. CDR3 length: 13 amino acids. Germline CDR1 DFQATT, CDR2 SNEGSKA (reference sequence). V was cut by 3 bases and J by 0 bases, with 6 bases left in between.

This clone was detected ten times or more. The DNA ends 3 residues before the CDR3 does, and the rest of the CDR3 is filled in from the germline J gene. The rearrangement uses TRBV15 and TRBJ1-3, with D unresolved. Germline lookup yields CDR1 LNHNV and CDR2 YYDKDF (reference sequence). Trimming removed 3 bases at V and 4 bases at J, with 10 bases between. The CDR3 runs 14 residues. The CDR3 protein is CATSRLGSGNTIYF. The covered CDR3 bases are TGTGCCACCAGCAGGCTCGGGTCGGGAAACACC.

In its sample, this clone was seen many times. The CDR3 end is not reached by the read, which stops 3 residues before it; the germline J gene fills it in. This chain links TRBV7-9 with TRBJ1-2; 8 nucleotides agree with TRBD1. J lost 2 bases, V lost 5 bases, and 7 bases had no gene match. CDR1 is SEHNR and CDR2 is FQNEAQ in the germline V gene (reference sequence). The CDR3 runs 15 residues. Incomplete CDR3 DNA: TGTGCCAGCAGCCCGAGACAGGGGCGGAACTATGGC. This codes for CASSPRQGRNYG. The whole CDR3 sequence is CASSPRQGRNYGYTF.

This clone was seen at least ten times. The read gets to within 3 residues of the CDR3 end, and the germline J gene fills in the rest. V is TRBV19 and J is TRBJ1-1; 10 positions agree with TRBD1. The CDR3 runs 19 residues. V gave up 1 base and J gave up 5 bases; unmatched junction bases: 16. Germline values: CDR1 LNHDA, CDR2 SQIVND (reference sequence). The covered CDR3 bases are TGTGCCAGTAGTATAGGGCGGTTGGGGACAGGGGCAAAATTGACTGAA. This translates into CASSIGRLGTGAKLTE. The full CDR3 is CASSIGRLGTGAKLTEAFF.

This clone was recorded many times. This specimen includes other DNA sequences encoding the same CDR3. CDR3 DNA (partial): TGTGCCGCTTCGAACTGGGCGCCTACTTCCACAGATACG. As protein: CAASNWAPTSTDT. Given in full, the CDR3 is CAASNWAPTSTDTQYF. The chain couples TRBV19 to TRBJ2-3; D ambiguous. The read stops 3 residues short of the end of the CDR3; the missing end is completed from the germline J gene. In germline, CDR1 is LNHDA, CDR2 SQIVND (reference sequence). The V gene lost 11 bases and the J gene lost 2 bases, with 23 bases spanning the gap. The CDR3 totals 16 residues.

This clone showed up many times. Read data end 3 residues before the CDR3 end; the end is taken from the germline J gene. V usage is TRBV2 and J usage is TRBJ1-1; TRBD1 matches at 7 bases. The CDR3 is made up of 12 amino acids. The germline gives CDR1 SNHLY, CDR2 FYNNEI. The ends lost 6 bases at V and 6 bases at J; junction bases unmatched: 4. CDR3 residues: CASSRQGAEAFF. The part of the CDR3 DNA that was read is TGTGCCAGCAGCAGACAGGGTGCTGAA.

There are many counts of this clone. The read falls 3 residues short of the CDR3 end, and the missing part is taken from the germline J gene. Other DNA sequences in the same sample also yield this CDR3. The gene calls are TRBV20-1 and TRBJ1-2, with D uncertain. The CDR3 covers 13 residues. The V gene lost 6 bases and the J gene lost 2 bases, with 13 bases spanning the gap. In germline, CDR1 is DFQATT, CDR2 SNEGSKA (reference sequence). Incomplete CDR3 DNA: TGCAGTGCAAGACACGCTACCAACTATGGC. This gives the protein CSARHATNYG. The whole CDR3 is CSARHATNYGYTF.

This clone was seen a handful of times. Read data end 3 residues before the CDR3 end; the end is taken from the germline J gene. Other DNA variants within this sample encode the same CDR3. The chain combines TRBV5-1 with TRBJ2-3; D may be TRBD1 (5 bases). This CDR3 is 14 amino acids long. V shed 3 bases and J shed 4 bases, with 12 bases lying between them. Per germline, CDR1 SGHRS and CDR2 YFSETQ. The CDR3 bases that were read are TGCGCCAGCAGCTCCCGGCTAGGGGCAGATACG. It yields the protein CASSSRLGADT. The entire CDR3 reads CASSSRLGADTQYF.

This clone has a handful of counts. The CDR3 end lies 3 residues beyond the end of the read and is filled in from the germline J gene. The gene calls are TRBV7-9 and TRBJ1-1; 9 bases map to TRBD1. The CDR3 spans 14 residues. Germline V gene data show CDR1 as SEHNR and CDR2 as FQNEAQ (reference sequence). The ends lost 4 bases at V and 4 bases at J; junction bases unmatched: 4. The DNA read from the CDR3 is TGTGCCAGCAGCTGGGGACAGGGTGTCACTGAA. Translated, it gives CASSWGQGVTE. The full CDR3 protein reads CASSWGQGVTEAFF. The variable domain in full, completed from reference TRBV7-9 and TRBJ1-1, reads DTGVSQNPRHKITKRGQNVTFRCDPISEHNRLYWYRQTLGQGPEFLTYFQNEAQLEKSRLLSDRFSAERPKGSFSTLEIQRTEQGDSAMYLCASSWGQGVTEAFFGQGTRLTVV.

This clone was observed many times. Other DNA sequences from this sample encode an identical CDR3 as well. Partial CDR3 DNA: TGCGCCAGCTCCCAAGGGGGAGCGATATCCTCTGGAAACACC. As protein: CASSQGGAISSGNT. The complete CDR3 reads CASSQGGAISSGNTIYF. The chain carries TRBV5-1 and TRBJ1-3; D might be TRBD1 (6 bases). The read finishes 3 residues shy of the CDR3 end, and the germline J gene is used to complete it. The CDR3 runs 17 residues. V was shortened by 7 bases and J by 0 bases, with 20 bases between the two germline ends. Germline CDR1 SGHRS, CDR2 YFSETQ.

This clone came up many times. The CDR3 end falls 3 residues outside the read, so it is completed with the germline J gene. V is TRBV12-3 or TRBV12-4 and J is TRBJ2-4; TRBD2 agrees at 7 bases. V dropped 5 bases and J dropped 2; count of bases not matched to a gene: 9. This CDR3 region has 16 residues. The sequenced part of the CDR3 DNA is TGTGCCAGCAGTCCCGGGGACTACCAGACCAAAAACATT. Translating gives CASSPGDYQTKNI. The CDR3 in its entirety is CASSPGDYQTKNIQYF.